This passage covers 15 T cell receptor beta chains from one sample sequenced in a study of blood T cell repertoires in COVID-19. Sequencing was performed with immunoSEQ multiplex PCR; in TCRdb, only in-frame clones are kept and a portion is missing. This table has 40,000 to 55,000 clones, approximately 94% appearing once. The sequenced material came from peripheral blood. These receptors were collected from a middle-aged man with COVID-19, enrolled during active disease.

The chain carries TRBV10-3 and TRBJ1-5; D remains unclear. CDR1 ENHRY and CDR2 SYGVKD come from the germline V gene. CDR3 length: 14 residues. V dropped 5 bases and J dropped 5 bases, with 13 bases sitting between them. CDR3 DNA: TGTGCCATCAGTCCGGAGGGTGGTTATCAGCCCCAGCATTTT. Translation: CAISPEGGYQPQHF.

V and J are TRBV2 and TRBJ2-2; 9 nucleotides agree with TRBD1. Germline V gene sequence: CDR1 SNHLY, CDR2 FYNNEI. This CDR3 spans 16 amino acids. V dropped 5 bases and J dropped 0; count of bases not matched to a gene: 4. The CDR3 DNA is TGTGCCAGCAGTAAGGGACAGGGTACGAACACCGGGGAGCTGTTTTTT. It encodes CASSKGQGTNTGELFF.

The V and J genes are TRBV20-1 and TRBJ2-3, with a possible D match to TRBD1 (6 bases). Germline V gene data show CDR1 as DFQATT and CDR2 as SNEGSKA (reference sequence). This CDR3 region has 16 residues. V dropped 3 bases and J dropped 5 bases, with 21 bases sitting between them. CDR3 sequence: CSASDGQSLSGDTQYF. The CDR3 DNA sequence: TGCAGTGCTAGTGACGGACAGTCCTTGTCTGGAGATACGCAGTATTTT.

J is TRBJ2-1 and V is TRBV29-1; 10 bases align to TRBD2. This CDR3 is 15 amino acids long. The V gene end was trimmed by 2 bases and the J gene end by 8 bases; junction bases not matched to a gene: 9. Germline V CDR1 and CDR2: SQVTM, ANQGSEA. The CDR3 spells CSVELAGEMFDEQFF. As DNA, the CDR3 is TGCAGCGTTGAACTAGCGGGAGAAATGTTCGATGAGCAGTTCTTC.

This clone was counted once. This chain connects TRBV19 to TRBJ1-3; D remains ambiguous. This CDR3 region has 14 residues. Trimming took off 3 bases at V and 0 bases at J, with 6 bases between the two ends. CDR1 LNHDA and CDR2 SQIVND come from the germline V gene (reference sequence). CDR3 residues: CASSIGSSGNTIYF. CDR3 DNA: TGTGCCAGTAGTATCGGGAGCTCTGGAAACACCATATATTTT.

The chain joins TRBV4-1 to TRBJ2-1, with 12 bases that match TRBD2. The V gene end was trimmed by 4 bases and the J gene end by 8 bases; junction bases not matched to a gene: 3. The CDR3 covers 14 residues. Germline V gene data show CDR1 as MGHRA and CDR2 as YSYEKL. The CDR3 loop reads CASSRTSGNDEQFF. For the CDR3, the DNA is TGCGCCAGCAGCCGGACTAGCGGGAACGATGAGCAGTTCTTC.

This chain joins TRBV14 and TRBJ1-2; TRBD1 matches 9 bases. This CDR3 comprises 12 residues. Germline-derived CDR1 and CDR2 are SGHDN and FVKESK. The V gene end was trimmed by 4 bases and the J gene end by 9 bases; junction bases not matched to a gene: 3. CDR3 in DNA: TGTGCCAGCAGCCGGACAGGGGCGAGCTACACCTTC. Its protein is CASSRTGASYTF.

V is TRBV7-2 and J is TRBJ1-2; perhaps TRBD1 as D (5 bases). Trimming took off 2 bases at V and 7 bases at J, with 11 bases between the two ends. Germline CDR1 SGHTA, CDR2 FQGNSA. The CDR3 length is 13 residues. The CDR3 nucleotides are TGTGCCAGCAGCTTATTTACAGACAGTGGCTACACCTTC. Its translation is CASSLFTDSGYTF.

CDR3 nucleotide sequence: TGTGCCAGCAGCATCAGGGGTGAAGAGACCCAGTACTTC. This encodes CASSIRGEETQYF. This chain connects TRBV7-9 to TRBJ2-5; the D gene is possibly TRBD1 (6 bases). The V gene's germline CDR1 is SEHNR and CDR2 FQNEAQ (reference sequence). V gave up 5 bases and J gave up 3 bases, with 10 bases separating them. The CDR3 sequence is 13 residues long.

The V and J genes are TRBV6-2 or TRBV6-3 and TRBJ2-1, with 7 bases lining up with TRBD2. CDR1 and CDR2 (germline): MNHEY, SVGEGT. The CDR3 sequence is 15 residues long. The J segment lost 1 base and the V segment lost 6 bases, leaving 6 bases of the junction unmatched. The CDR3 region is CASSPGEGSYNEQFF. Here the CDR3 DNA reads TGTGCCAGCAGCCCGGGGGAGGGGTCCTACAATGAGCAGTTCTTC.

The chain couples TRBV15 to TRBJ2-1, with 7 bases fitting TRBD2. The CDR3 extends over 17 amino acids. Trimming at V came to 1 base and at J to 7 bases, leaving 13 bases not matched to a gene. Germline values: CDR1 LNHNV, CDR2 YYDKDF (reference sequence). The CDR3 region is CATSRVHPRLASNEQFF. The CDR3, as DNA: TGTGCCACCAGCAGAGTGCACCCAAGACTAGCTAGTAATGAGCAGTTCTTC. The variable domain in full, with the rest retrieved from reference TRBV15 and TRBJ2-1, is DAMVIQNPRYQVTQFGKPVTLSCSQTLNHNVMYWYQQKSSQAPKLLFHYYDKDFNNEADTPDNFQSRRPNTSFCFLDIRSPGLGDTAMYLCATSRVHPRLASNEQFFGPGTRLTVL.

The gene calls are TRBV30 and TRBJ1-1; the D gene is possibly TRBD1 (6 bases). The CDR3 has 12 amino acids. The ends were cut back, 1 base at V and 7 bases at J, with 10 bases in the middle. The germline gives CDR1 GTSNPN, CDR2 SVGIG (reference sequence). DNA for the CDR3: TGTGCCTGGAGTGGGACAGCATTTGAAGCTTTCTTT. Translated, it gives CAWSGTAFEAFF.

V is TRBV19 and J is TRBJ1-2; TRBD1 matches 10 bases. The ends lost 7 bases at V and 4 bases at J; junction bases unmatched: 12. From germline, CDR1 is LNHDA and CDR2 SQIVND (reference sequence). This CDR3 region has 16 residues. CDR3 protein: CASTTNQWTGGYGYTF. In nucleotides, the CDR3 is TGTGCCAGTACCACGAATCAATGGACAGGGGGCTATGGCTACACCTTC.

This clone has just one count. CDR3 amino acids: CASSLYGGRAYNEQFF. The CDR3 region has the DNA TGTGCCAGCAGTTTATATGGCGGGAGGGCCTACAATGAGCAGTTCTTC. The chain uses TRBV27 and TRBJ2-1; TRBD2 agrees at 9 bases. The V gene end was trimmed by 1 base and the J gene end by 2 bases; junction bases not matched to a gene: 3. Germline lookup yields CDR1 MNHEY and CDR2 SMNVEV (reference sequence). The CDR3 contains 16 residues.

The V gene is TRBV27, the J gene TRBJ1-6, with 9 bases fitting TRBD1. From germline, CDR1 is MNHEY and CDR2 SMNVEV (reference sequence). The CDR3 extends over 16 amino acids. V shed 6 bases and J 0 bases; nucleotides not matched to a gene: 3. Written as DNA, the CDR3 is TGTGCCAGCAGACAGGGGGCGAACTCCTATAATTCACCCCTCCACTTT. Amino acid sequence: CASRQGANSYNSPLHF.